This TCR beta chain was sequenced for a study of shared clonotypes between healthy human individuals. Trimming took 0 bases from V and 8 from J, leaving 10 bases between them. Germline loops: CDR1 SQVTM, CDR2 ANQGSEA. There are 12 residues in the CDR3. TCRdb's table, derived via immunoSEQ multiplex PCR, lists solely in-frame clones and lacks some. The sample consists of 600,000 or so clones, roughly 96% of them appearing once. A few counts support this clone. Naive CD8 cells, CD45RO-negative and positively selected for CCR7, excluded terminally differentiated effector memory CD45RA+ cells. The chain carries TRBV29-1 and TRBJ1-1; D is possibly TRBD1 (6 bases). The specimen was naive CD8+ T cells sorted from blood. The clonotype comes from a woman aged 25 to 39 in good health. CDR3 protein: CSVEDGGQEAFF. CDR3 DNA: TGCAGCGTTGAAGATGGGGGGCAGGAAGCTTTCTTT.